This is a list of T cell receptor beta chains from one sample in a study of T cell responses to AZD1222 COVID-19 vaccine. The repertoire was sequenced with immunoSEQ multiplex PCR; TCRdb's copy has only in-frame clones and lacks some. The top ten hold about 9.3% of the sample, which has 65,000 to 90,000 clones, approximately 89% seen once. The sample here was peripheral blood, taken 28 days after the second AZD1222 dose. These receptors originate from an adult who received the AZD1222 COVID-19 vaccine. CDR3s include the opening cysteine and the closing phenylalanine or tryptophan. D genes are given only for firm matches. Some rows have no size entry. The others give once, few or many, or a class for an expanded clone.

clone_size j_call v_call d_call cdr3_nt cdr3_aa
once TRBJ1-4 TRBV5-1 - TGCGCCAGCAGAACGGGACGGATAGCAACTAATGAAAAACTGTTTTTT CASRTGRIATNEKLFF
- TRBJ2-1 TRBV4-3 - TGCGCCAGCAGCCAAGAAGGATTCAGGGACCAAGAGCAGTTCTTC CASSQEGFRDQEQFF
few TRBJ1-6 TRBV5-4 TRBD1 TGTGCCAGCACTCGACAGGGGCAGGGTTCACCCCTCCACTTT CASTRQGQGSPLHF
- TRBJ1-1 TRBV6-5 - TGTGCCAGCAGACGGCAGGGCTACACTGAAGCTTTCTTT CASRRQGYTEAFF
once TRBJ2-2 TRBV11-3 - TGTGCCAGCAGCTTAGAGGCAGGGGCAAACACCGGGGAGCTGTTTTTT CASSLEAGANTGELFF
- TRBJ1-4 TRBV2 - TGTGCCAGCAATGGGGGGTTTGACGTGGAAAAACTGTTTTTT CASNGGFDVEKLFF
- TRBJ2-3 TRBV5-1 - TGCGCCAGCAGCTTTAAAACAGATACGCAGTATTTT CASSFKTDTQYF
- TRBJ2-3 TRBV5-1 - TGCGCCAGCAGCAAAACAACAGATACGCAGTATTTT CASSKTTDTQYF
- TRBJ2-7 TRBV7-2 TRBD2 TGTGCCACAAGACTCGAGGCGGGGGGGCGCGACGAGCAGTACTTC CATRLEAGGRDEQYF
- TRBJ1-6 TRBV7-3 - TGTGCCAGCAGCTTAGCTATGACCACACCCCTCCACTTT CASSLAMTTPLHF
- TRBJ2-7 TRBV5-1 - TGCGCCAGCAGCTTGGGATCGGGCGGGGTGACCTACGAGCAGTACTTC CASSLGSGGVTYEQYF
- TRBJ2-2 TRBV24-1 TRBD1 TGTGCCACCTTAGGGACAGGGATGGGGACCGGGGAGCTGTTTTTT CATLGTGMGTGELFF
- TRBJ2-2 TRBV29-1 - TGCAGCGTCCGACAGGTGATGAACACCGGGGAGCTGTTTTTT CSVRQVMNTGELFF
- TRBJ1-2 TRBV12-3/TRBV12-4 - TGTGCCAGCACCCTGGGCGGAGAATATGGCTACACCTTC CASTLGGEYGYTF
- TRBJ1-2 TRBV6-5 - TGTGCCAGCGCAGGGCTCATTGGCTACACCTTC CASAGLIGYTF
- TRBJ1-6 TRBV6-6 TRBD1 TGTGCCAGCAGCCGGGGGACAGGGATCTCACCCCTCCACTTT CASSRGTGISPLHF
once TRBJ2-7 TRBV11-3 - TGTGCCAGCAGCTTATCCGACGTACCCTACGAGCAGTACTTC CASSLSDVPYEQYF
once TRBJ1-5 TRBV21-1 - TGTGCCAGCAGCAAGGACAGGGGTGGATATAGCAATCAGCCCCAGCATTTT CASSKDRGGYSNQPQHF
- TRBJ1-2 TRBV19 - TGTGCCAGTAGTAGGACCCCGAGAGGGGCGATGATCTATGGCTACACCTTC CASSRTPRGAMIYGYTF
- TRBJ2-5 TRBV9 TRBD1 TGTGCCAGCAGCGTGGGGACAGCGACACAAGAGACCCAGTACTTC CASSVGTATQETQYF
- TRBJ2-5 TRBV6-5 TRBD2 TGTGCCAGCACCCTCCTAGCGGGGGGTGCGGAGACCCAGTACTTC CASTLLAGGAETQYF
once TRBJ2-2 TRBV7-9 - TGTGCCAGCAGCCCCAAGACAGGCATAGGGACCGGGGAGCTGTTTTTT CASSPKTGIGTGELFF
few TRBJ1-1 TRBV11-2 - TGTGCCAGCAGCTTAGATGCAGATTGGAACACTGAAGCTTTCTTT CASSLDADWNTEAFF
few TRBJ2-7 TRBV12-3/TRBV12-4 TRBD1 TGTGCCAGCAGTTGGGACAGGGCCTACGAGCAGTACTTC CASSWDRAYEQYF
- TRBJ2-4 TRBV14 - TGTGCCAGCAGCCAAGATGGCTACGGAAACATTCAGTACTTC CASSQDGYGNIQYF
- TRBJ1-3 TRBV2 - TGTGCCAGCAGTTCCCCCGCTCTACATTTT CASSSPALHF
once TRBJ2-2 TRBV7-6 TRBD2 TGTGCCAGCGGACTAGCGGGAGGACGAACCGGGGAGCTGTTTTTT CASGLAGGRTGELFF
- TRBJ2-1 TRBV5-1 - TGCGCCAGCAGCCCCGACCCGGGGAGGAATGAGCAGTTCTTC CASSPDPGRNEQFF
- TRBJ2-1 TRBV5-1 TRBD1 TGCGCCAGCAGCCCAGGGGGATCCTACAATGAGCAGTTCTTC CASSPGGSYNEQFF
- TRBJ1-3 TRBV14 - TGTGCCAGCAGTGCGGGAAACACCATATATTTT CASSAGNTIYF